The 23 T cell receptor beta chains given below trace back to one sample, sequenced in a study of blood T cell repertoires in COVID-19. The assay was immunoSEQ multiplex PCR, and TCRdb's table has in-frame clones only and misses some. The data show 60,000 or so clones, 87% seen once. The sample taken for sequencing was peripheral blood. These receptors were taken from a human donor with acute or convalescent COVID-19. The donor label of this sample is uncertain.

The count of this clone is one. The chain employs TRBV11-1 and TRBJ1-1; 12 bases map to TRBD1. V gave up 0 bases and J gave up 2 bases; unmatched junction bases: 1. Germline V CDR1 and CDR2: SGHAT, FQDESV (reference sequence). This CDR3 is 16 amino acids long. The CDR3 bases are TGTGCCAGCAGCTTAGCCGGGACAGGGGGCAACACTGAAGCTTTCTTT. This translates into CASSLAGTGGNTEAFF. Full variable domain (rest looked up from reference TRBV11-1 and TRBJ1-1): EAEVAQSPRYKITEKSQAVAFWCDPISGHATLYWYRQILGQGPELLVQFQDESVVDDSQLPKDRFSAERLKGVDSTLKIQPAELGDSAMYLCASSLAGTGGNTEAFFGQGTRLTVV.

This clone was observed a single time. The gene calls are TRBV27 and TRBJ2-2; no definite D call. The CDR3 runs 12 residues. The germline V gene encodes CDR1 MNHEY and CDR2 SMNVEV (reference sequence). Between the trimmed V and J ends, which lost 5 bases and 1 base, there was a span of 2 bases. In nucleotides, the CDR3 is TGTGCCAGCAGTCTGAACACCGGGGAGCTGTTTTTT. It encodes CASSLNTGELFF.

V gene TRBV11-3 combines with J gene TRBJ2-2, with TRBD2 as a possible D gene (5 bases). The CDR3 covers 14 residues. From germline, CDR1 is SGHNT and CDR2 YENEEA. Trimming took 3 bases from V and 4 from J, leaving 9 bases between them. DNA of the CDR3: TGTGCCAGCAGCTTCGGGGAGACCACCGGGGAGCTGTTTTTT. Translated, it gives CASSFGETTGELFF.

V and J are TRBV24-1 and TRBJ2-5; possibly TRBD1 for D (6 bases). Trimming took off 3 bases at V and 5 bases at J, with 18 bases between the two ends. CDR3 length: 16 amino acids. Germline values: CDR1 KGHDR, CDR2 SFDVKD. The CDR3 region is CATSDPTGPQGETQYF. CDR3 DNA sequence: TGTGCCACCAGTGATCCCACAGGGCCCCAGGGGGAGACCCAGTACTTC.

This sequence joins TRBV5-6 and TRBJ1-5; D gene ambiguous. Trimming cost V 0 bases and J 3 bases, with 16 bases left between them. This CDR3 has 17 amino acids. The germline gives CDR1 SGHDT, CDR2 YYEEEE. The CDR3 nucleotides are TGTGCCAGCAGCTTGGGCCCTACAGAAGGTGCCAATCAGCCCCAGCATTTT. This gives the protein CASSLGPTEGANQPQHF.

The chain carries TRBV7-6 and TRBJ2-3; 8 positions agree with TRBD2. Germline V CDR1 and CDR2: SGHVS, FNYEAQ. This CDR3 is 17 amino acids long. With V trimmed by 10 bases and J by 0 bases, 15 bases remained unmatched. The CDR3 nucleotides read TGTGCCACCCAAGCTCCGGGGGGGGGCAGGAGCACAGATACGCAGTATTTT. Protein product: CATQAPGGGRSTDTQYF. Full variable domain (outside the CDR3, taken from reference TRBV7-6 and TRBJ2-3): GAGVSQSPRYKVTKRGQDVALRCDPISGHVSLYWYRQALGQGPEFLTYFNYEAQQDKSGLPNDRFSAERPEGSISTLTIQRTEQRDSAMYRCATQAPGGGRSTDTQYFGPGTRLTVL.

This clone was found a few times. This chain connects TRBV7-3 to TRBJ2-3; D might be TRBD2 (6 bases). This CDR3 is 16 amino acids long. V gave up 0 bases and J gave up 8 bases, with 18 bases separating them. Germline CDR1 is SGHTA and CDR2 is FQGTGA. CDR3 DNA: TGTGCCAGCAGCTTAACTCCCCGGGAGCGGCTGGGTACGCAGTATTTT. Translation gives CASSLTPRERLGTQYF. Full variable domain (rest looked up from reference TRBV7-3 and TRBJ2-3): GAGVSQTPSNKVTEKGKYVELRCDPISGHTALYWYRQSLGQGPEFLIYFQGTGAADDSGLPNDRFFAVRPEGSVSTLKIQRTERGDSAVYLCASSLTPRERLGTQYFGPGTRLTVL.

The chain joins TRBV11-2 to TRBJ2-3; D ambiguous. The V gene lost 4 bases and the J gene lost 6 bases, with 8 bases spanning the gap. Germline CDR1 is SGHAT and CDR2 is FQNNGV. This CDR3 is built from 12 residues. The CDR3 sequence: CASSSPGDTQYF. CDR3 bases: TGTGCCAGCAGCTCCCCAGGTGATACGCAGTATTTT. The full variable domain, completed using reference TRBV11-2 and TRBJ2-3, is EAGVAQSPRYKIIEKRQSVAFWCNPISGHATLYWYQQILGQGPKLLIQFQNNGVVDDSQLPKDRFSAERLKGVDSTLKIQPAKLEDSAVYLCASSSPGDTQYFGPGTRLTVL.

The rearrangement joins TRBV7-2 to TRBJ1-2; 9 bases map to TRBD1. Germline V gene sequence: CDR1 SGHTA, CDR2 FQGNSA. The junction had 4 bases not matched to a gene; V was cut back by 5 bases and J by 6 bases. This CDR3 spans 13 amino acids. CDR3 bases: TGTGCCAGCAGCCCGGACAGGGGTGATGGCTACACCTTC. It is translated as CASSPDRGDGYTF.

This chain links TRBV5-1 with TRBJ2-7; TRBD1 is a possible D gene (8 bases). V lost 4 bases to trimming and J lost 3 bases, with 17 bases between them. The CDR3 is made up of 15 amino acids. The germline gives CDR1 SGHRS, CDR2 YFSETQ. The CDR3 DNA sequence: TGCGCCAGCAGCCGGGAGGCAGGGGGCGTCTACGAGCAGTACTTC. Amino acid sequence: CASSREAGGVYEQYF.

The J gene is TRBJ1-5, the V gene TRBV6-2 or TRBV6-3; TRBD1 aligns across 7 bases. Trimming took 5 bases from V and 7 from J; bases not matched to a gene: 8. The germline V gene has CDR1 MNHEY and CDR2 SVGEGT. The CDR3 covers 14 residues. The DNA of the CDR3 is TGTGCCAGCAGTAGATTAGGGGACAGCCAGCCCCAGCATTTT. Protein product: CASSRLGDSQPQHF.

J is TRBJ2-5 and V is TRBV19; 9 bases are a match to TRBD1. The CDR3 runs to 14 residues. V was clipped by 5 bases and J by 5 bases; unmatched bases: 6. The V gene's germline CDR1 is LNHDA and CDR2 SQIVND (reference sequence). CDR3 bases: TGTGCCAGTAGTTCTACAGGGGGCAGGGAGACCCAGTACTTC. Amino acid sequence: CASSSTGGRETQYF. Variable domain in full (rest from reference TRBV19 and TRBJ2-5): DGGITQSPKYLFRKEGQNVTLSCEQNLNHDAMYWYRQDPGQGLRLIYYSQIVNDFQKGDIAEGYSVSREKKESFPLTVTSAQKNPTAFYLCASSSTGGRETQYFGPGTRLLVL.

The gene calls are TRBV11-2 and TRBJ1-1, with D possibly being TRBD1 (5 bases). Trimming stripped 2 bases from V and 1 base from J, with 5 bases between. Germline V gives CDR1 SGHAT, CDR2 FQNNGV. The CDR3 has 13 residues. In DNA, the CDR3 is TGTGCCAGCAGCTTACAGGGGAACACTGAAGCTTTCTTT. Translating it yields CASSLQGNTEAFF.

V and J are TRBV19 and TRBJ2-3; the D gene is possibly TRBD1 (5 bases). CDR1 and CDR2 from the germline V gene are LNHDA and SQIVND (reference sequence). V shed 4 bases and J shed 2 bases, with 19 bases lying between them. This CDR3 is built from 17 residues. The CDR3 protein is CASSTDPRRGDTDTQYF. The CDR3 nucleotides read TGTGCCAGTAGTACAGACCCCAGAAGGGGCGACACAGATACGCAGTATTTT.

This chain joins TRBV19 and TRBJ2-2; 7 bases line up with TRBD1. Germline V CDR1 and CDR2: LNHDA, SQIVND (reference sequence). The V segment lost 0 bases and the J segment 9 bases; nucleotides outside the gene matches: 4. CDR3 length: 14 amino acids. CDR3 sequence reads: CASSIEQGTRELFF. The CDR3 DNA reads as TGTGCCAGTAGTATAGAACAGGGGACGAGGGAGCTGTTTTTT.

V is TRBV19 and J is TRBJ2-3; 9 bases fit TRBD1. Losses at the gene ends were 5 bases for V and 5 bases for J; bases not matched to a gene: 11. From germline, CDR1 is LNHDA and CDR2 SQIVND (reference sequence). This CDR3 comprises 16 residues. The CDR3 loop is CASSPTRTGARDTQYF. The CDR3 nucleotides are TGTGCCAGTAGTCCTACCCGGACAGGGGCCAGAGATACGCAGTATTTT. The variable domain in full, with the rest retrieved from reference TRBV19 and TRBJ2-3, is DGGITQSPKYLFRKEGQNVTLSCEQNLNHDAMYWYRQDPGQGLRLIYYSQIVNDFQKGDIAEGYSVSREKKESFPLTVTSAQKNPTAFYLCASSPTRTGARDTQYFGPGTRLTVL.

V usage is TRBV6-1 and J usage is TRBJ2-1; 7 bases match TRBD1. CDR1 is MNHNS, CDR2 SASEGT, per germline. This CDR3 comprises 14 residues. The trim removed 3 bases at V and 2 bases at J, leaving 1 base unmatched. CDR3 in amino acids: CASSDGTAYNEQFF. The CDR3 region has the DNA TGTGCCAGCAGTGACGGGACAGCCTACAATGAGCAGTTCTTC.

The rearrangement joins TRBV7-8 to TRBJ1-6; 7 nucleotides align to TRBD1. Germline CDR1 is SGHVS and CDR2 is FQNEAQ. Losses at the gene ends were 4 bases for V and 6 bases for J; bases not matched to a gene: 6. CDR3 length: 15 residues. CDR3: CASSSYRDSNSPLHF. The CDR3 region has the DNA TGTGCCAGCAGCTCCTACCGGGACAGTAATTCACCCCTCCACTTT.

This chain connects TRBV19 to TRBJ2-7; 8 positions agree with TRBD1. This CDR3 is built from 14 residues. In germline, CDR1 is LNHDA, CDR2 SQIVND (reference sequence). The V segment lost 5 bases and the J segment 2 bases; nucleotides outside the gene matches: 5. CDR3 sequence: CASSPMTGAYEQYF. CDR3 nucleotides: TGTGCCAGTAGTCCGATGACAGGGGCCTACGAGCAGTACTTC.

This chain links TRBV12-3 or TRBV12-4 with TRBJ2-5; 7 nucleotides match TRBD1. J was trimmed by 5 bases and V by 4 bases; bases with no gene match: 4. The length of the CDR3 is 13 residues. The DNA for the CDR3 is TGTGCCAGCAGTTCGACAGGGTTGGAGACCCAGTACTTC. This translates into CASSSTGLETQYF.

The V and J genes are TRBV19 and TRBJ2-5, with a tentative D call TRBD2 (6 bases). The V and J ends lost 3 bases and 5 bases respectively, with 13 bases between them. Germline V gene lookup returns CDR1 LNHDA and CDR2 SQIVND (reference sequence). The CDR3 sequence is 14 residues long. The CDR3 here is CASSIGGDAETQYF. CDR3 coding DNA: TGTGCCAGTAGTATCGGAGGGGACGCGGAGACCCAGTACTTC.

This chain links TRBV7-9 with TRBJ1-4; TRBD1 matches 7 bases. Trimming removed 2 bases from V and 5 bases from J; junction bases left unmatched: 5. The CDR3 has 15 residues. Germline loops: CDR1 SEHNR, CDR2 FQNEAQ (reference sequence). Written as DNA, the CDR3 is TGTGCCAGCAGCTTAAACAGGGGCCTAAATGAAAAACTGTTTTTT. Protein product: CASSLNRGLNEKLFF.

The gene calls are TRBV10-3 and TRBJ2-1; TRBD1 is a possible D gene (6 bases). Germline CDR1 reads ENHRY; CDR2 reads SYGVKD. V gave up 2 bases and J gave up 7 bases, with 9 bases separating them. This CDR3 is built from 13 residues. The CDR3 DNA is TGTGCCATCAGTGAGGTCAGGGGAAATGAGCAGTTCTTC. Translated, it gives CAISEVRGNEQFF.